This T cell receptor (beta chain) was sequenced in a study of T cell repertoires in cytomegalovirus infection. Turning to the study itself: Indicated by public TCR beta signatures were CMV infection and matching HLA type. Study-wide findings and caveats: Dominating the ex vivo response were TCR beta clonotypes that were CMV-specific and HLA-C-restricted.

This CDR3 has 10 amino acids. Per the germline V gene, CDR1 is MNHNS and CDR2 is SASEGT. This clonotype was counted ten times or more. Its target is unknown. The junction and the germline gene differ at one end; a read error may be behind it. TCRdb reprocessed the reads via MiXCR and lists one record per CDR3 protein. Of approximately 320,000 distinct CDR3 sequences listed, over 7.5% are singletons. This chain connects TRBV6-1 to TRBJ2-7; weak D call: TRBD1 (5 bases). Sequences were obtained from PBMCs. This receptor was identified in a human donor in good health (CMV status not recorded). Some clones in this sample may be carry-over from other donors' samples. This CDR3 is CASSEMGPHF. For the CDR3, the DNA is TGTGCCAGCAGTGAAATGGGGCCCCACTTC.